This T cell receptor beta chain was identified during a study of blood T cell repertoires in COVID-19. Study background: The origin of the acute and convalescent COVID-19 samples was the United States, Italy and Spain. The cDNA or gDNA used as material had been derived from T cells, B-cell-depleted T cells, or PBMCs.

The germline V gene encodes CDR1 GTSNPN and CDR2 SVGIG (reference sequence). V lost 0 bases and J lost 0; bases outside the gene matches: 3. This CDR3 has 16 residues. Original processing notes: Reference gene primer amplification in the assay estimated nucleated cell counts. TCRdb's copy holds only in-frame clones and misses some; the assay was immunoSEQ multiplex PCR. D and trimming were read from the DNA, whereas the V and J calls and clone size are those reported in that table. The data show about 350,000 clones, 90% to 95% seen once. Sequenced: peripheral blood. The sequence was obtained from a woman between 18 and 29 years old who had recovered from COVID-19. The genes are TRBV30 and TRBJ2-1; TRBD2 matches at 9 bases. The CDR3 nucleotides read TGTGCCTGGAGTGTCGGACTAGCGCGCTCCTACAATGAGCAGTTCTTC. Its translation is CAWSVGLARSYNEQFF.